The 24 T cell receptor beta chains given below trace back to one sample, sequenced in a study of tumor-infiltrating lymphocytes in primary liver carcinoma. Blood RNA originated from unsorted whole blood, with germline DNA additionally extracted. Reverse transcription of about 500 ng total RNA with a constant-region primer produced TCR beta cDNA. What produced the TCR beta libraries was three nested multiplex PCR rounds using slightly modified ARM-PCR. Forward primers for TRBV1-TRBV30 and a C-beta reverse primer served the first two PCR rounds, at about 10 cycles each. One entry per CDR3 protein results from TCRdb running MiXCR on the multiplex PCR reads. The repertoire holds some 190,000 distinct CDR3 sequences, with 50% to 75% as singletons. The material sequenced was peripheral blood. These receptors were obtained from a man aged 35 to 55 with primary liver carcinoma and hepatitis B virus infection.

As regards this clonotype: With a much larger clone just one base away, this may be a read error. The rearrangement links TRBV4-1 to TRBJ1-6; no clear D. The CDR3 totals 15 residues. Germline V gives CDR1 MGHRA, CDR2 YSYEKL. The CDR3 region has the DNA TGCGCCAACAGCCAAGGTCCGGGAGCCTATTCACCCCTCCACTTT. As protein: CANSQGPGAYSPLHF.

This sequence joins TRBV6-6 and TRBJ1-2; D possibly corresponds to TRBD1 (6 bases). V lost 7 bases and J lost 3, with 15 bases in between. CDR3 size: 14 residues. The germline V gene encodes CDR1 MNHNY and CDR2 SVGAGI (reference sequence). CDR3 sequence (DNA): TGTGCCAGCACCGACGAGGGGACATACTATGGCTACACCTTC. This encodes CASTDEGTYYGYTF.

This chain joins TRBV29-1 and TRBJ2-3, with 9 bases identical to TRBD2. This CDR3 has 15 residues. J gave up 12 bases and V 4 bases, and 17 bases lay outside the gene matches. CDR1 is SQVTM and CDR2 is ANQGSEA in the germline V gene. DNA for the CDR3: TGCAGCGTTGGGCCCGCGGGGGGGCACACAGGTACACAGTATTTT. Its translation: CSVGPAGGHTGTQYF.

As for this clonotype: An end of the junction does not agree with germline; a read error may underlie this. V and J are TRBV5-4 and TRBJ2-2; D is undetermined. Germline values: CDR1 SGHNT, CDR2 YYREEE (reference sequence). This CDR3 contains 14 residues. The CDR3 DNA sequence: TGTGCCTGCAGCTTGGTTGAGAACACCGGGGAGCTGTTTTTT. As protein: CACSLVENTGELFF. The whole variable domain, filled in from reference TRBV5-4 and TRBJ2-2, reads ETGVTQSPTHLIKTRGQQVTLRCSSQSGHNTVSWYQQALGQGPQFIFQYYREEENGRGNFPPRFSGLQFPNYSSELNVNALELDDSALYLCACSLVENTGELFFGEGSRLTVL.

The gene calls are TRBV11-1 and TRBJ2-2; TRBD1 agrees at 8 bases. V was clipped by 6 bases and J by 9 bases; unmatched bases: 12. CDR3 length: 15 residues. Germline V lookup: CDR1 SGHAT, CDR2 FQDESV (reference sequence). The CDR3 protein is CASRAGGLNTWELFF. The CDR3 DNA reads as TGTGCCAGCAGAGCAGGGGGCCTGAATACCTGGGAGCTGTTTTTT.

This sequence joins TRBV6-2 or TRBV6-3 and TRBJ2-1; D may correspond to TRBD1 or TRBD2 (6 bases each). The CDR3 totals 14 residues. Trimming took 6 bases from V and 6 from J, leaving 15 bases between them. Germline V gene lookup returns CDR1 MNHEY and CDR2 SVGEGT. The CDR3 reads CASRPSGASNEQFF. CDR3 nucleotides: TGTGCCAGCAGGCCCTCGGGGGCTAGCAATGAGCAGTTCTTC.

For this clonotype: The junction and the germline gene differ at one end; a read error may be behind it. The J gene is TRBJ2-7, the V gene TRBV6-5, with TRBD2 identical over 7 bases. Per germline, CDR1 MNHEY and CDR2 SVGAGI. The length of the CDR3 is 14 residues. The CDR3: CASSRAGLSHEQYF. In DNA, the CDR3 is TGTGCCAGCAGCCGAGCGGGGCTCTCCCACGAGCAGTACTTC.

This clonotype was counted at least ten times. V gene TRBV29-1 combines with J gene TRBJ1-2; D remains unclear. Germline V gene lookup returns CDR1 SQVTM and CDR2 ANQGSEA. This CDR3 has 13 residues. Deletions cut 6 bases from V and 8 bases from J, with 19 bases between. The CDR3 sequence: CSVPPASLEGYTF. In DNA form, the CDR3 reads TGCAGCGTGCCCCCGGCCTCTTTAGAGGGCTACACCTTC. The full variable domain, with the rest looked up from reference TRBV29-1 and TRBJ1-2, is SAVISQKPSRDICQRGTSLTIQCQVDSQVTMMFWYRQQPGQSLTLIATANQGSEATYESGFVIDKFPISRPNLTFSTLTVSNMSPEDSSIYLCSVPPASLEGYTFGSGTRLTVV.

As regards this clonotype: This may arise from a read error, as a much more abundant clone is one base away. The chain employs TRBV10-3 and TRBJ1-5, with 8 bases aligning to TRBD1. The germline V gene has CDR1 ENHRY and CDR2 SYGVKD. The CDR3 spans 14 residues. V gave up 8 bases and J gave up 6 bases; unmatched junction bases: 9. The CDR3 loop is CAISDREKCQPQHF. The CDR3 DNA follows: TGTGCCATCTCGGACAGGGAGAAATGTCAGCCCCAGCATTTT.

Points on this clonotype: A much larger clone differs by one base, so this may be a read error. The chain links TRBV4-1 to TRBJ2-7, with unresolved D. Germline V gives CDR1 MGHRA, CDR2 YSYEKL. The CDR3 has 14 amino acids. CDR3 region: CASSQDLAPYEQSF. Written as DNA, the CDR3 is TGCGCCAGCAGCCAAGATCTCGCGCCCTACGAGCAGTCCTTC.

This clonotype came up once. A clone one base away is much larger, so this may be a read error. V gene TRBV11-2 combines with J gene TRBJ2-3; the D gene is possibly TRBD2 (6 bases). Trimming took 5 bases from V and 0 from J, leaving 18 bases between them. The CDR3 spans 17 residues. CDR1 and CDR2 from the germline V gene are SGHAT and FQNNGV. The CDR3 sequence: CASSVGRTGPSTDTQYF. The CDR3 region has the DNA TGTGCCAGCAGCGTAGGGAGGACCGGGCCAAGCACAGATACGCAGTATTTT. The whole variable domain, remainder taken from reference TRBV11-2 and TRBJ2-3, is EAGVAQSPRYKIIEKRQSVAFWCNPISGHATLYWYQQILGQGPKLLIQFQNNGVVDDSQLPKDRFSAERLKGVDSTLKIQPAKLEDSAVYLCASSVGRTGPSTDTQYFGPGTRLTVL.

This clonotype appeared a few times. The rearrangement links TRBV29-1 to TRBJ2-3, with TRBD2 matching over 10 bases. The V gene's germline CDR1 is SQVTM and CDR2 ANQGSEA. With 8 bases clipped from V and 5 bases from J, the junction kept 7 bases outside the gene matches. The CDR3 is 13 amino acids. CDR3 residues: CSIKIAGGDTQYF. The CDR3 DNA sequence: TGCAGCATCAAAATAGCGGGAGGAGATACGCAGTATTTT.

V gene TRBV4-1 combines with J gene TRBJ2-7, with D hard to call. Looked up from germline, CDR1 is MGHRA and CDR2 is YSYEKL. CDR3 size: 14 residues. V lost 0 bases, J lost 6 bases, and 12 bases lay in between. CDR3 nucleotides: TGCGCCAGCAGCCAAGATCCGGTCTACTGCGAGCAGTACTTC. Protein: CASSQDPVYCEQYF.

In regard to this clonotype: A much bigger clone sits one base away, suggesting this may be a read error. The chain uses TRBV29-1 and TRBJ1-4; D may be TRBD1 (6 bases). Germline V gives CDR1 SQVTM, CDR2 ANQGSEA. The CDR3 consists of 13 residues. V shed 4 bases and J shed 10 bases, with 16 bases lying between them. This chain's CDR3 is CSVGRQEGGKLFF. Here the CDR3 DNA reads TGCAGCGTTGGGAGACAGGAGGGCGGAAAACTGTTTTTT.

This clonotype has at least ten counts. This sequence joins TRBV11-2 and TRBJ2-7, with D possibly matching TRBD1 (5 bases). CDR1 is SGHAT and CDR2 is FQNNGV in the germline V gene. Trimming removed 2 bases at V and 9 bases at J, with 8 bases between. The CDR3 covers 11 residues. As DNA, the CDR3 is TGTGCCAGCAGCTTATGGCAGGGGCAGTACTTC. Encoded protein: CASSLWQGQYF.

About this clonotype: Its ends do not fully match the called genes, so a read error is possible. V and J are TRBV5-4 and TRBJ2-1; 7 bases are a match to TRBD2. The CDR3 spans 15 residues. Germline values: CDR1 SGHNT, CDR2 YYREEE (reference sequence). Here the CDR3 DNA reads TGTGCCAGCAGCCCCCCGGGGGGAGAATACAATGAGCAGTCCTTC. It encodes CASSPPGGEYNEQSF.

A remark on this clonotype: A much larger clone sits a single nucleotide away, making a read error possible. No conserved phenylalanine or tryptophan is present at the end of the CDR3, so a read error is the likely explanation. The chain carries TRBV29-1 and TRBJ2-1; no clear D gene. Germline V lookup: CDR1 SQVTM, CDR2 ANQGSEA. The CDR3 is 12 amino acids. V dropped 5 bases and J dropped 4 bases, with 9 bases sitting between them. The CDR3 DNA reads TGCAGCGTTCAGGACGGTTACAATGAGCAGTTCCTC. Encoded protein: CSVQDGYNEQFL.

Worth noting for this clonotype: One end of the junction does not line up with germline, which may come from a read error. This chain uses TRBV24-1 with TRBJ2-2; 11 nucleotides agree with TRBD2. Per germline, CDR1 KGHDR and CDR2 SFDVKD. CDR3 length: 18 amino acids. The CDR3 spells CATSDSNAGTSGSGELSF. The CDR3 region has the DNA TGTGCCACCAGTGATTCCAACGCCGGGACTAGCGGTAGTGGGGAGCTGTCTTTT.

The rearrangement joins TRBV11-2 to TRBJ2-3, with TRBD2 identical over 15 bases. V was pared by 7 bases and J by 4 bases, with 15 bases of the junction left unmatched. From germline, CDR1 is SGHAT and CDR2 FQNNGV. This CDR3 spans 19 amino acids. The CDR3 sequence is CASIPIGLAGGPRADTQYF. The CDR3 DNA is TGTGCCAGCATTCCGATCGGACTAGCGGGAGGGCCGAGGGCAGATACGCAGTATTTT.

The chain links TRBV30 to TRBJ2-2; D perhaps matches TRBD2 (5 bases). The V gene lost 3 bases and the J gene lost 5 bases, with 10 bases spanning the gap. Germline values: CDR1 GTSNPN, CDR2 SVGIG (reference sequence). The CDR3 sequence is 13 residues long. CDR3 region: CAWSRGYTGELFF. Here the CDR3 DNA reads TGTGCCTGGAGCCGGGGTTATACCGGGGAGCTGTTTTTT.

V is TRBV12-3 or TRBV12-4 and J is TRBJ1-2, with D uncertain. The ends were cut back, 2 bases at V and 0 bases at J, with 4 bases in the middle. The CDR3 sequence is 13 residues long. In DNA, the CDR3 is TGTGCCAGCAGTTTATTTGCTAACTATGGCTACACCTTC. This codes for CASSLFANYGYTF.

The J gene is TRBJ1-1, the V gene TRBV11-2, with TRBD1 matching over 10 bases. J lost 1 base, V lost 6 bases, and 8 bases had no gene match. In germline, CDR1 is SGHAT, CDR2 FQNNGV. The CDR3 sequence is 16 residues long. In DNA, the CDR3 is TGTGCCAGCAGGCAGGGACAGGGGTTCCGGAACACTGAAGCTTTCTTT. It is translated as CASRQGQGFRNTEAFF.

This clonotype was detected many times. The chain joins TRBV11-2 to TRBJ2-7; TRBD1 is a possible D gene (5 bases). V was pared by 4 bases and J by 0 bases, with 10 bases between. Germline V gene sequence: CDR1 SGHAT, CDR2 FQNNGV. CDR3 length equals 14 residues. The CDR3 DNA reads as TGTGCCAGCAGCTCTAACAGGAACTCCTACGAGCAGTACTTC. Translated: CASSSNRNSYEQYF.

The chain links TRBV28 to TRBJ1-4, with a tentative D call TRBD1 (6 bases). Trimming pared 1 base from V and 8 bases from J, leaving 14 bases between. Germline V gene lookup returns CDR1 MDHEN and CDR2 SYDVKM. The CDR3 loop spans 15 amino acids. CDR3 in amino acids: CASSLSRGAGEKLFF. The CDR3 DNA follows: TGTGCCAGCAGTTTATCCAGGGGCGCGGGGGAAAAACTGTTTTTT.